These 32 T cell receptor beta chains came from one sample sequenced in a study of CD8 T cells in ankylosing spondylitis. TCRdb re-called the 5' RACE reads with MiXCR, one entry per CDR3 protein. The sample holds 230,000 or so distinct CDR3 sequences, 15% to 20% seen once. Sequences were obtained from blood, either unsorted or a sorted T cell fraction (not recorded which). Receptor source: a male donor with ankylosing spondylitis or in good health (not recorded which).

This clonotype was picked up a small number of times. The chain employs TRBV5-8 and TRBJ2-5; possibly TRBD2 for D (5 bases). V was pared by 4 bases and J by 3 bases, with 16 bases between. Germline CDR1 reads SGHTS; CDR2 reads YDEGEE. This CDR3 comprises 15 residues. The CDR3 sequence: CASSHYGVREETQYF. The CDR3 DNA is TGTGCCAGCAGCCATTACGGGGTGCGGGAAGAGACCCAGTACTTC. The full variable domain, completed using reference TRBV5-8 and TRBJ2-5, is EAGVTQSPTHLIKTRGQQATLRCSPISGHTSVYWYQQALGLGLQFLLWYDEGEERNRGNFPPRFSGRQFPNYSSELNVNALELEDSALYLCASSHYGVREETQYFGPGTRLLVL.

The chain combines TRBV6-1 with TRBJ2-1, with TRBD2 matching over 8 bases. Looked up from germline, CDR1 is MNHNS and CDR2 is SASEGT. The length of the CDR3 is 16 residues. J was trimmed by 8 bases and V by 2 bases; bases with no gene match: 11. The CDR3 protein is CASSERREANWDEQFF. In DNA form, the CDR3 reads TGTGCCAGCAGTGAACGGCGGGAGGCAAATTGGGATGAGCAGTTCTTC.

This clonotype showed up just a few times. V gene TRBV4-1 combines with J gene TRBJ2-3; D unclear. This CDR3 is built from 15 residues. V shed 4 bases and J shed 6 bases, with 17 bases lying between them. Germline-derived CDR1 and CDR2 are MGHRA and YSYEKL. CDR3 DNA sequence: TGCGCCAGCAGCCCCCGAGGTATAGTTATGGATACGCAGTATTTT. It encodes CASSPRGIVMDTQYF.

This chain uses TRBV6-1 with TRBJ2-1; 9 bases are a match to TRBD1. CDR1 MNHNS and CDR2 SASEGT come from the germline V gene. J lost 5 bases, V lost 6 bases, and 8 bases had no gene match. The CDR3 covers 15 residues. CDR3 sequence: CASRLDRGGHNEQFF. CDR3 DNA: TGTGCCAGCAGACTAGACAGGGGGGGGCACAATGAGCAGTTCTTC.

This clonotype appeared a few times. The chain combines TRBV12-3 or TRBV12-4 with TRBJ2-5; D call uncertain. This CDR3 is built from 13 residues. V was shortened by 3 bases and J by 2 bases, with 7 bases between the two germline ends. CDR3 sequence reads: CASSFGGQETQYF. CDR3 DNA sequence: TGTGCCAGCAGTTTCGGCGGACAAGAGACCCAGTACTTC.

The CDR3 sequence: CSVEDRIDTQYF. DNA for the CDR3: TGCAGCGTTGAAGATCGGATAGATACGCAGTATTTT. The chain links TRBV29-1 to TRBJ2-3; D call uncertain. Germline CDR1 is SQVTM and CDR2 is ANQGSEA. This CDR3 is 12 amino acids long. The V and J ends lost 0 bases and 5 bases respectively, with 6 bases between them.

CDR3 bases: TGTGCCAGTAGTTCCATCCAGGGGACAGCTAGTCAAGAGACCCAGTACTTC. Encoded protein: CASSSIQGTASQETQYF. J is TRBJ2-5 and V is TRBV19; TRBD1 matches at 7 bases. In germline, CDR1 is LNHDA, CDR2 SQIVND (reference sequence). V gave up 5 bases and J gave up 2 bases; unmatched junction bases: 14. CDR3 length: 17 residues.

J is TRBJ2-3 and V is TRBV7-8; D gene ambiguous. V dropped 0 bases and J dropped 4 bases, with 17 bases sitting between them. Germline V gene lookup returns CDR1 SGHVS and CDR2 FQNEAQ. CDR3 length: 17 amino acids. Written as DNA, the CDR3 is TGTGCCAGCAGCTTAGCGGGGTTGGTAGTAAGCCCAGATACGCAGTATTTT. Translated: CASSLAGLVVSPDTQYF.

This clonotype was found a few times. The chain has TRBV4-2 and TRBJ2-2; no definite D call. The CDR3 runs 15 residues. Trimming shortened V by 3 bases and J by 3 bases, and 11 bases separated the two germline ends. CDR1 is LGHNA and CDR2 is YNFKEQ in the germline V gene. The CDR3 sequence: CASSHKTVDTGELFF. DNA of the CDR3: TGTGCCAGCAGCCACAAGACGGTAGACACCGGGGAGCTGTTTTTT.

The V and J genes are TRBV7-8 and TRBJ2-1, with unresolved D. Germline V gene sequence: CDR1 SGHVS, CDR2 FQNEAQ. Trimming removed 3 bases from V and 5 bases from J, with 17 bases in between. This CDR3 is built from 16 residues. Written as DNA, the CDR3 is TGTGCCAGCAGCTTGAATGATGAGTGGTTGAACAATGAGCAGTTCTTC. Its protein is CASSLNDEWLNNEQFF.

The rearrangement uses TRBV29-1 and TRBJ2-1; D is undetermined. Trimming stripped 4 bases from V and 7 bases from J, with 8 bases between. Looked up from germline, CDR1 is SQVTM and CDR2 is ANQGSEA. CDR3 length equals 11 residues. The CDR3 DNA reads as TGCAGCGTTGTTGGCAGGAATGAGCAGTTCTTC. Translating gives CSVVGRNEQFF.

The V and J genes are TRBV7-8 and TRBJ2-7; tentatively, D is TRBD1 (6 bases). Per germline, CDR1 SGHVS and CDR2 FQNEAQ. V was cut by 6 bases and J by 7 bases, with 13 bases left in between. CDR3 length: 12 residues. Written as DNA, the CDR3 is TGTGCCAGCAGTCCTACAGGGTGGGAGCAGTACTTC. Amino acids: CASSPTGWEQYF.

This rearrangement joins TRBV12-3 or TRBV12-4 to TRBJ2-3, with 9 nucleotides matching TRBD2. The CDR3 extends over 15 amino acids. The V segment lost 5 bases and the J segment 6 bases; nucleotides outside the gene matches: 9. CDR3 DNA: TGTGCCAGCAGTCCCGCCCTAGCGGGATACGATACGCAGTATTTT. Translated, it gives CASSPALAGYDTQYF.

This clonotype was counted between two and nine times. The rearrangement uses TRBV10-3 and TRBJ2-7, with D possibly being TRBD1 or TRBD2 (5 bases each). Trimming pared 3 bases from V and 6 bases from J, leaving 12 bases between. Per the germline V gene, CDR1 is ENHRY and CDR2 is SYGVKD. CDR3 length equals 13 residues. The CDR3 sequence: CAISDPEGPEQYF. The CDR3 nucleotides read TGTGCCATCAGTGATCCCGAGGGGCCCGAGCAGTACTTC.

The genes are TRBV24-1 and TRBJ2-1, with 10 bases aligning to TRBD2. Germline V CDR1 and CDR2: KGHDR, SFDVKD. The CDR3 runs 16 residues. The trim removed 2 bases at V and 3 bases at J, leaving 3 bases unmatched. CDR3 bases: TGTGCCACCAGTGATTCTCGACTAGCGGGCTACAATGAGCAGTTCTTC. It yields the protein CATSDSRLAGYNEQFF.

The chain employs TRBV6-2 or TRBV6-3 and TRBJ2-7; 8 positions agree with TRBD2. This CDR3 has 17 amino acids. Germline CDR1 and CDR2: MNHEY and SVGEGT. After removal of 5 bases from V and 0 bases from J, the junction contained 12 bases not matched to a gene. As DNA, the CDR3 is TGTGCCAGCAGTCTACTAGCGGAGACTATTAGCTCCTACGAGCAGTACTTC. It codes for CASSLLAETISSYEQYF.

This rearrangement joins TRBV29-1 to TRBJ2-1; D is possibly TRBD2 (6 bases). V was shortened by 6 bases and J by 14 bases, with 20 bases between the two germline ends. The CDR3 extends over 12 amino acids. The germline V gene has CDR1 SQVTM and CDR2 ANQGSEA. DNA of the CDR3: TGCAGCGTGGAGAGTGGAACGACTAGGGAGTTCTTC. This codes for CSVESGTTREFF.

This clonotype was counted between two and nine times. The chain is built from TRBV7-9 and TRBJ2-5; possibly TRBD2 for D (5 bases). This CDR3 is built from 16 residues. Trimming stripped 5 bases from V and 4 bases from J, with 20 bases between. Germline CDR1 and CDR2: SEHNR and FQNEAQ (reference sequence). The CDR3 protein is CASSPMLRTAGETQYF. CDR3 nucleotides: TGTGCCAGCAGCCCCATGCTTAGGACCGCGGGAGAGACCCAGTACTTC.

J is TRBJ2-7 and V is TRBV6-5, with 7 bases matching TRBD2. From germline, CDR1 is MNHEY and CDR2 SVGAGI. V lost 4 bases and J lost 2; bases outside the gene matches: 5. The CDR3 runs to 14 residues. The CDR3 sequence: CASSSFLAAYEQYF. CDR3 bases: TGTGCCAGCAGTTCTTTTCTAGCGGCCTACGAGCAGTACTTC.

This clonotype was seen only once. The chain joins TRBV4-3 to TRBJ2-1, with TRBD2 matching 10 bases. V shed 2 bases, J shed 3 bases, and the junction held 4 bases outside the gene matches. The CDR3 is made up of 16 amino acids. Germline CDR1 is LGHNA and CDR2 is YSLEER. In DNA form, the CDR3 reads TGCGCCAGCAGCCAACGGGAGCGGGAGGGCTACAATGAGCAGTTCTTC. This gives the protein CASSQREREGYNEQFF.

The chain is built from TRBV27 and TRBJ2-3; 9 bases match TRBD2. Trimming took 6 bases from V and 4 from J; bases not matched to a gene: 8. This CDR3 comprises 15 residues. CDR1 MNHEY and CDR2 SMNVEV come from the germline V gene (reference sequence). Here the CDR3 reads CASSHGLANADTQYF. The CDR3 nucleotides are TGTGCCAGCAGCCACGGACTAGCGAACGCAGATACGCAGTATTTT.

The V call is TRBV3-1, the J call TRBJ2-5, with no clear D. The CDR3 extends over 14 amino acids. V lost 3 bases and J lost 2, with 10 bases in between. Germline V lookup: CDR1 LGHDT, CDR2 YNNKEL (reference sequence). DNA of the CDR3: TGTGCCAGCAGCCAGAGTTGGATTCAAGAGACCCAGTACTTC. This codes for CASSQSWIQETQYF.

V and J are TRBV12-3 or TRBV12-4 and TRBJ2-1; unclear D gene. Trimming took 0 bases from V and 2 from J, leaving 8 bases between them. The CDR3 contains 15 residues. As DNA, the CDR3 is TGTGCCAGCAGTTTAGCTCCCCTCACCTACAATGAGCAGTTCTTC. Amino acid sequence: CASSLAPLTYNEQFF.

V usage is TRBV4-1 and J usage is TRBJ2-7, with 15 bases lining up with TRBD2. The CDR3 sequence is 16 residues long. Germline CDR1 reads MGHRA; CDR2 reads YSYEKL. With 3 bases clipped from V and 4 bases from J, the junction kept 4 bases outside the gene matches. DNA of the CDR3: TGCGCCAGCAGCCAGGGGACTAGCGGGAGGTTGTACGAGCAGTACTTC. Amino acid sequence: CASSQGTSGRLYEQYF.

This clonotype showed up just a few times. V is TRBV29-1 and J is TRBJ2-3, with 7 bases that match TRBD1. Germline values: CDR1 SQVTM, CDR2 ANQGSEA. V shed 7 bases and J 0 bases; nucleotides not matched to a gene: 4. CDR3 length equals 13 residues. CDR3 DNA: TGCAGCGGGAGGACAGGAAGCACAGATACGCAGTATTTT. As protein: CSGRTGSTDTQYF.

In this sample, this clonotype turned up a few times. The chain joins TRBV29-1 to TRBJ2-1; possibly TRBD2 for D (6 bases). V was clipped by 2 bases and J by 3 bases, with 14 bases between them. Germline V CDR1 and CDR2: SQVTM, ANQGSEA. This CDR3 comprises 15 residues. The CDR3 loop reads CSVEFRRVYYNEQFF. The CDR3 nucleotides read TGCAGCGTTGAATTTCGGAGGGTCTACTACAATGAGCAGTTCTTC.

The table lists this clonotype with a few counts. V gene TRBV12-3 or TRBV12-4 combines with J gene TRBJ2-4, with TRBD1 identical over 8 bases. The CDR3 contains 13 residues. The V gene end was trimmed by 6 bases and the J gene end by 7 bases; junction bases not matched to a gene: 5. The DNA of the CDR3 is TGTGCCAGCAGAGAGGACAGGGCGAACATTCAGTACTTC. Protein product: CASREDRANIQYF.

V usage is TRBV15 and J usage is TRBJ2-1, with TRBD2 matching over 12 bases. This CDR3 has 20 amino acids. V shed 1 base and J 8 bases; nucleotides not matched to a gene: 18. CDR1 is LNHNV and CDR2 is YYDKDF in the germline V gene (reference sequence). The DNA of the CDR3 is TGTGCCACCAGCAGAGGGGAATTTCCGGGACTAGCGGGCGTGGAGGATGAGCAGTTCTTC. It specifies CATSRGEFPGLAGVEDEQFF.

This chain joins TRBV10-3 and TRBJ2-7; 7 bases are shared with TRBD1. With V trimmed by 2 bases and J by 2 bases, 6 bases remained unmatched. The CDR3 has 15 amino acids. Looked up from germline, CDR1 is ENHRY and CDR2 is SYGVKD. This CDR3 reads CAISEGTVLTYEQYF. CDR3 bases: TGTGCCATCAGTGAGGGGACAGTCCTGACCTACGAGCAGTACTTC.

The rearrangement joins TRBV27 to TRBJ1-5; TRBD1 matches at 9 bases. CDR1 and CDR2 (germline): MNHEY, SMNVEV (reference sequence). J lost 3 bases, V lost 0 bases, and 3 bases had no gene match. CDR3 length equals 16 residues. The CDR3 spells CASSLSGQGINQPQHF. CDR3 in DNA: TGTGCCAGCAGTTTATCGGGACAGGGTATCAATCAGCCCCAGCATTTT.

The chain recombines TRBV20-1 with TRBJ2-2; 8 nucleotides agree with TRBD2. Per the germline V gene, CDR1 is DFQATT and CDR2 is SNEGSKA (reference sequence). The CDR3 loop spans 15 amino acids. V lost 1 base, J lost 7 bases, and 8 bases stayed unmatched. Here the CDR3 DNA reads TGCAGTGCTAGAGCGGAGCGGGAGAGGGGCGGGGAGCTGTTTTTT. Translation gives CSARAERERGGELFF.

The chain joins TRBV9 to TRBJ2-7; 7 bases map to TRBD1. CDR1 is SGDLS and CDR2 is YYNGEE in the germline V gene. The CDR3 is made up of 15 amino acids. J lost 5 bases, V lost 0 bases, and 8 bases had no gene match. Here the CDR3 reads CASSVEGDRGDEQYF. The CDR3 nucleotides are TGTGCCAGCAGCGTAGAGGGGGACAGAGGGGACGAGCAGTACTTC.